This T cell receptor beta chain was retrieved from a study of T cells after yellow fever vaccination. This clonotype was detected many times. Its cognate antigen is unknown. By 5'RACE template switching, TCR cDNA was produced, with a universal primer site and UMIs added in the process. MiXCR, applied by TCRdb to the 5' RACE reads, yields one record per CDR3 protein. This sample has some 260,000 distinct CDR3 sequences; about 5.2% occur once, and the top ten carry roughly 3.3%. General study findings and limits: The secondary response showed a weaker magnitude and a faster peak, day 5 versus 15.

The TCR was taken from a man aged 18 to 30 who received the YFV17D yellow fever vaccine. The specimen was CD4+ T cells sorted from PBMCs, collected on the day of the yellow fever booster vaccination.

The CDR3 protein is CASSQGTTTNEKLFF. The CDR3 DNA sequence: TGCGCCAGCAGCCAAGGGACAACAACTAATGAAAAACTGTTTTTT. V gene TRBV4-3 combines with J gene TRBJ1-4; D possibly corresponds to TRBD1 (5 bases). Trimming stripped 1 base from V and 0 bases from J, with 6 bases between. The CDR3 sequence is 15 residues long. Looked up from germline, CDR1 is LGHNA and CDR2 is YSLEER.